The 22 T cell receptor beta chains in this list originate from one sample, sequenced in a study of blood T cell repertoires in COVID-19 (dated by TCRdb to 2018 to 2020). The library was made by the immunoSEQ multiplex PCR assay. As stored in TCRdb, this immuneACCESS dataset retains in-frame rearrangements with V and J assigned. A fraction of the clones does not appear; measured against another copy, unresolved V genes explain less than half of the discrepancy, and the remainder lacks a known reason. The sample data list hundreds of thousands of clones, and almost 90% of these were observed just once. The ten largest clonotypes hold around 4.3% of the sample. The sample comprised PBMCs or T cells enriched from blood (not recorded which). These TCRs come from a woman aged 18-29 years with acute COVID-19.

The genes are TRBV5-6 and TRBJ2-1, with 10 bases identical to TRBD2. With V trimmed by 2 bases and J by 9 bases, 8 bases remained unmatched. The germline CDR1 and CDR2 sequences are SGHDT and YYEEEE. This CDR3 is 15 amino acids long. The CDR3 sequence: CASSLFLAGESEQFF. Written as DNA, the CDR3 is TGTGCCAGCAGCTTATTCCTAGCGGGAGAGAGTGAGCAGTTCTTC.

V and J are TRBV2 and TRBJ2-7; D possibly corresponds to TRBD1 (5 bases). Germline V gene sequence: CDR1 SNHLY, CDR2 FYNNEI. V shed 6 bases and J shed 13 bases, with 13 bases lying between them. This CDR3 contains 10 residues. In DNA form, the CDR3 reads TGTGCCAGCAGCTACAGGTGGATATACTTC. Its translation: CASSYRWIYF.

The genes are TRBV6-4 and TRBJ1-2; a possible D gene is TRBD1 (5 bases). This CDR3 is built from 13 residues. Germline-derived CDR1 and CDR2 are MRHNA and SNTAGT. Between the trimmed V and J ends, which lost 8 bases and 4 bases, there was a span of 14 bases. Here the CDR3 reads CASSRGDGYGYTF. The DNA of the CDR3 is TGTGCCAGCTCGCGGGGGGACGGCTATGGCTACACCTTC.

DNA for the CDR3: TGTGCCAGCAGTTCGACTAGCGGGAGTTTCATAAATGAGCAGTTCTTC. Residues: CASSSTSGSFINEQFF. The chain links TRBV2 to TRBJ2-1; 12 positions agree with TRBD2. V lost 5 bases, J lost 7 bases, and 9 bases stayed unmatched. This CDR3 has 16 amino acids. The germline V gene has CDR1 SNHLY and CDR2 FYNNEI.

This rearrangement joins TRBV2 to TRBJ1-5; 9 nucleotides line up with TRBD1. This CDR3 comprises 16 residues. Germline CDR1 SNHLY, CDR2 FYNNEI. J lost 1 base, V lost 7 bases, and 8 bases had no gene match. DNA of the CDR3: TGTGCCAGCACAGGACAGGGGATAAGAAGCAATCAGCCCCAGCATTTT. Protein product: CASTGQGIRSNQPQHF.

The genes are TRBV6-5 and TRBJ1-1; D gene unclear. With 6 bases removed from V and 5 bases from J, the gap between germline ends came to 13 bases. The CDR3 spans 13 residues. Germline loops: CDR1 MNHEY, CDR2 SVGAGI. The CDR3 spells CASSLPSGTEAFF. In nucleotides, the CDR3 is TGTGCCAGCAGCCTCCCGAGCGGTACTGAAGCTTTCTTT.

This clone was counted a single time. The chain couples TRBV6-4 to TRBJ1-1, with D unresolved. V was clipped by 3 bases and J by 3 bases, with 14 bases between them. CDR1 is MRHNA, CDR2 SNTAGT, per germline. This CDR3 has 15 amino acids. The CDR3 DNA reads TGTGCCAGCAGTGAAAGTTGGAGGGAGGACACTGAAGCTTTCTTT. Amino acids: CASSESWREDTEAFF.

The CDR3 sequence is CASSSQGAREKLFF. DNA for the CDR3: TGTGCCAGCAGCTCCCAAGGGGCACGGGAAAAACTGTTTTTT. The rearrangement joins TRBV11-2 to TRBJ1-4; weak D call: TRBD1 (5 bases). Germline V gene data show CDR1 as SGHAT and CDR2 as FQNNGV. Trimming removed 4 bases from V and 8 bases from J, with 14 bases in between. The CDR3 has 14 amino acids. Full variable domain (rest looked up from reference TRBV11-2 and TRBJ1-4): EAGVAQSPRYKIIEKRQSVAFWCNPISGHATLYWYQQILGQGPKLLIQFQNNGVVDDSQLPKDRFSAERLKGVDSTLKIQPAKLEDSAVYLCASSSQGAREKLFFGSGTQLSVL.

This sequence joins TRBV4-2 and TRBJ2-2, with 8 bases identical to TRBD2. CDR3 length: 16 residues. J lost 3 bases, V lost 3 bases, and 6 bases had no gene match. Germline V gene data show CDR1 as LGHNA and CDR2 as YNFKEQ. CDR3 sequence: CASSHPGGRDTGELFF. CDR3 coding DNA: TGTGCCAGCAGCCACCCGGGGGGGAGGGACACCGGGGAGCTGTTTTTT.

The chain uses TRBV2 and TRBJ1-5; the D gene is possibly TRBD1 (6 bases). The germline V gene encodes CDR1 SNHLY and CDR2 FYNNEI. This CDR3 region has 14 residues. V dropped 7 bases and J dropped 7 bases, with 17 bases sitting between them. The CDR3 here is CASKGGGNGQPQHF. CDR3 bases: TGTGCCAGCAAAGGGGGGGGGAACGGACAGCCCCAGCATTTT.

The chain employs TRBV21-1 and TRBJ2-7; whether TRBD1, the table's D call, matches the DNA was not checked. TRBV21-1 is listed as a pseudogene. The CDR3 sequence is 13 residues long. The CDR3: CASSIGQGYEQYF. The CDR3 region has the DNA TGTGCCAGCAGCATAGGACAGGGCTACGAGCAGTACTTC.

V gene TRBV28 combines with J gene TRBJ2-3, with D possibly TRBD2 on 6 matching bases. The CDR3 is 13 amino acids. Germline V gene sequence: CDR1 MDHEN, CDR2 SYDVKM. With 10 bases removed from V and 5 bases from J, the gap between germline ends came to 16 bases. CDR3 amino acids: CATAGWEEDTQYF. The CDR3 DNA reads TGTGCCACTGCAGGGTGGGAGGAAGATACGCAGTATTTT. The variable domain in full, completed from reference TRBV28 and TRBJ2-3, reads DVKVTQSSRYLVKRTGEKVFLECVQDMDHENMFWYRQDPGLGLRLIYFSYDVKMKEKGDIPEGYSVSREKKERFSLILESASTNQTSMYLCATAGWEEDTQYFGPGTRLTVL.

This clone has only one observation. The rearrangement joins TRBV5-1 to TRBJ1-3; 8 positions match TRBD1. The CDR3 spans 13 residues. Per the germline V gene, CDR1 is SGHRS and CDR2 is YFSETQ. With 6 bases clipped from V and 2 bases from J, the junction kept 1 base outside the gene matches. CDR3 sequence reads: CASTTGAGNTIYF. The CDR3 DNA follows: TGCGCCAGCACGACAGGGGCTGGAAACACCATATATTTT. Variable domain in full (rest from reference TRBV5-1 and TRBJ1-3): KAGVTQTPRYLIKTRGQQVTLSCSPISGHRSVSWYQQTPGQGLQFLFEYFSETQRNKGNFPGRFSGRQFSNSRSEMNVSTLELGDSALYLCASTTGAGNTIYFGEGSWLTVV.

The V gene is TRBV28, the J gene TRBJ2-1; TRBD2 agrees at 9 bases. CDR1 is MDHEN, CDR2 SYDVKM, per germline. The CDR3 has 14 residues. After removal of 11 bases from V and 2 bases from J, the junction contained 7 bases not matched to a gene. CDR3 sequence (DNA): TGTGCCTGCGTTAGCGGGAGTACCTACAATGAGCAGTTCTTC. It yields the protein CACVSGSTYNEQFF.

V is TRBV7-9 and J is TRBJ2-7; TRBD2 matches at 14 bases. The CDR3 extends over 16 amino acids. With 4 bases clipped from V and 4 bases from J, the junction kept 6 bases outside the gene matches. Germline CDR1 SEHNR, CDR2 FQNEAQ (reference sequence). This CDR3 is CASSSAGLAGVYEQYF. CDR3 sequence (DNA): TGTGCCAGCAGCTCCGCGGGACTAGCGGGAGTATACGAGCAGTACTTC.

This chain joins TRBV19 and TRBJ2-7; D gene uncertain. Per germline, CDR1 LNHDA and CDR2 SQIVND (reference sequence). The V and J ends lost 3 bases and 0 bases respectively, with 9 bases between them. The CDR3 is 14 amino acids. CDR3 amino acids: CASSITVSSYEQYF. CDR3 DNA sequence: TGTGCCAGTAGTATTACAGTCAGCTCCTACGAGCAGTACTTC.

This chain links TRBV7-3 with TRBJ2-1; TRBD2 agrees at 7 bases. The CDR3 is 15 amino acids. After removal of 2 bases from V and 5 bases from J, the junction contained 6 bases not matched to a gene. Germline V gene sequence: CDR1 SGHTA, CDR2 FQGTGA. DNA of the CDR3: TGTGCCAGCAGCTTAGTAGCTAGCGGCCACAATGAGCAGTTCTTC. It encodes CASSLVASGHNEQFF.

This clone was observed a handful of times. The V and J genes are TRBV7-6 and TRBJ2-1, with 8 bases fitting TRBD2. The trim removed 0 bases at V and 6 bases at J, leaving 7 bases unmatched. CDR3 length equals 16 residues. Germline V gene sequence: CDR1 SGHVS, CDR2 FNYEAQ. This CDR3 is CASSLAPGLASNEQFF. The DNA of the CDR3 is TGTGCCAGCAGCTTAGCCCCCGGACTAGCCTCCAATGAGCAGTTCTTC.

The chain couples TRBV6-2 or TRBV6-3 to TRBJ2-1; perhaps TRBD2 as D (5 bases). Germline V gene lookup returns CDR1 MNHEY and CDR2 SVGEGT. The CDR3 is made up of 14 amino acids. Trimming shortened V by 2 bases and J by 9 bases, and 14 bases separated the two germline ends. This CDR3 reads CASSYPHLASEQFF. CDR3 DNA: TGTGCCAGCAGTTACCCCCACTTAGCGAGTGAGCAGTTCTTC.

The rearrangement uses TRBV9 and TRBJ2-7; 8 bases agree with TRBD2. The length of the CDR3 is 14 residues. The germline gives CDR1 SGDLS, CDR2 YYNGEE. The J segment lost 4 bases and the V segment lost 4 bases, leaving 7 bases of the junction unmatched. Written as DNA, the CDR3 is TGTGCCAGCAGCCCCGGCGGGGGGTTATACGAGCAGTACTTC. Translating it yields CASSPGGGLYEQYF.

This chain uses TRBV28 with TRBJ1-2; D gene uncertain. Between the trimmed V and J ends, which lost 10 bases and 4 bases, there was a span of 13 bases. The CDR3 is 12 amino acids. Germline values: CDR1 MDHEN, CDR2 SYDVKM. CDR3 amino acids: CATTPGFYGYTF. Here the CDR3 DNA reads TGTGCCACCACTCCGGGATTCTATGGCTACACCTTC.

The V call is TRBV29-1, the J call TRBJ1-1, with 7 nucleotides matching TRBD1. After removal of 7 bases from V and 2 bases from J, the junction contained 7 bases not matched to a gene. CDR3 length equals 13 residues. Germline V gene sequence: CDR1 SQVTM, CDR2 ANQGSEA. The CDR3 loop reads CSGCGTVNTEAFF. CDR3 bases: TGCAGCGGGTGCGGGACAGTAAACACTGAAGCTTTCTTT.